Reported below is one T cell receptor (beta chain). These data come from a study of T cell changes during pregnancy in multiple sclerosis. Using immunoSEQ multiplex PCR, the repertoire was profiled, and TCRdb retains in-frame clones only, with some absent. The top ten clones hold around 7.5% of a sample with about 20,000 clones, roughly 87% of them seen once. The sequencing here drew on CD8+ T cells from peripheral blood mononuclear cells, taken in the second trimester of pregnancy. The source of this sequence is a female donor in good health, enrolled as a control in a pregnancy study.

The CDR3 protein is CASSLTGADTQYF. DNA for the CDR3: TGTGCCAGCAGTCTCACGGGGGCAGATACGCAGTATTTT. The gene calls are TRBV28 and TRBJ2-3; D perhaps matches TRBD2 (6 bases). Germline V lookup: CDR1 MDHEN, CDR2 SYDVKM. This CDR3 contains 13 residues. The V and J ends lost 5 bases and 4 bases respectively, with 10 bases between them.